This TCR beta chain was retrieved from a study of control samples from healthy donors and cancer patients. TCRdb's table, derived via immunoSEQ multiplex PCR, lists solely in-frame clones and lacks some. Among 130,000 or so clones, around 90% were seen once, and the ten largest hold under 9%. CDR3 length equals 13 residues. V shed 0 bases and J shed 2 bases, with 4 bases lying between them. CDR1 is MGHRA, CDR2 YSYEKL, per germline. The sequence was obtained from a man aged 18-30 years in good health. V is TRBV4-1 and J is TRBJ1-2; D call uncertain. Sequencing used blood. The CDR3 region has the DNA TGCGCCAGCAGCCAAGAACAGAACTATGGCTACACCTTC. Translation gives CASSQEQNYGYTF.